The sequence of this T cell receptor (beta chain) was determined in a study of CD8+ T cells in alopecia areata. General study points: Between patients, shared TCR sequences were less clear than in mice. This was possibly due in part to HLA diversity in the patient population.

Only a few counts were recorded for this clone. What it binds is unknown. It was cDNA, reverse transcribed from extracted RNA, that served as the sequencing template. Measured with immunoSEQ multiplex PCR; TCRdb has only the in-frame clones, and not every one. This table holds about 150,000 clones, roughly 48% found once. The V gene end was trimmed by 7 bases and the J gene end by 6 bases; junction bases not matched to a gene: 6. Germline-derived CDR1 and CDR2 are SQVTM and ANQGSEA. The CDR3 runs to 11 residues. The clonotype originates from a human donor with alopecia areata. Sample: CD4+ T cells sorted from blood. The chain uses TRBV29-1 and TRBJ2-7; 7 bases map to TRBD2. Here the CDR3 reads CSGREGSEQYF. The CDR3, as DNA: TGCAGCGGGAGGGAGGGGAGCGAGCAGTACTTC.